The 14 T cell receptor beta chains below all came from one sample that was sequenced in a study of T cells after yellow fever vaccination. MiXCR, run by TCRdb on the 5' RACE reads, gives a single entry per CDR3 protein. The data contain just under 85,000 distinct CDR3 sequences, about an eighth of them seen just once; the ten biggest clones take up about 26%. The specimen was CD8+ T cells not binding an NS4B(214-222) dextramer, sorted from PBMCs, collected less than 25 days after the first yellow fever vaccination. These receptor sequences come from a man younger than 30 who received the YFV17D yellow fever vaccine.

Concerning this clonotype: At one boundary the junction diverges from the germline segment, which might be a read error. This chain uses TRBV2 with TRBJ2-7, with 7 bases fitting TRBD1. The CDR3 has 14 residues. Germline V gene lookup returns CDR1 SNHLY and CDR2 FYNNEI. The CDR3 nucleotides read TGTGCCAGCGGTGACAGGGCTAGCTCCTACGAGCAGTACTTC. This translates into CASGDRASSYEQYF.

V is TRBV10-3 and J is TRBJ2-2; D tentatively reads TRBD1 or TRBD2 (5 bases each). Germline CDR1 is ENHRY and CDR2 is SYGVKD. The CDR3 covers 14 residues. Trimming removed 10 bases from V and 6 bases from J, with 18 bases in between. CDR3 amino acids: CATYGDDGAGELFF. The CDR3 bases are TGTGCCACTTACGGGGACGATGGAGCCGGGGAGCTGTTTTTT.

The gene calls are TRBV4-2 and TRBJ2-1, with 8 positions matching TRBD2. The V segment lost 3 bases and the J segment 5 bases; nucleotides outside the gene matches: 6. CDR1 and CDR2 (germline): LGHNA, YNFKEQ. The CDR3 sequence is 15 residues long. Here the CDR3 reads CASSQTGLEHNEQFF. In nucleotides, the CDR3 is TGTGCCAGCAGCCAGACGGGACTAGAGCACAATGAGCAGTTCTTC.

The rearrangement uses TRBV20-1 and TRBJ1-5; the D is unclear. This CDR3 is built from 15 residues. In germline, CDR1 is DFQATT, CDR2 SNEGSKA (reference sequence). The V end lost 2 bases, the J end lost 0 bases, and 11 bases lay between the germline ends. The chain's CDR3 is CSARQLTDSNQPQHF. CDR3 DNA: TGCAGTGCTAGACAACTTACAGATAGCAATCAGCCCCAGCATTTT.

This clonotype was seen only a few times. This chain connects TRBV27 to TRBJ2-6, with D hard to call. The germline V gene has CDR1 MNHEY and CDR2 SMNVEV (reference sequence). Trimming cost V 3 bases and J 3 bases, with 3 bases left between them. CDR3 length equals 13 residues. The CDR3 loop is CASSFIGANVLTF. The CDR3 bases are TGTGCCAGCAGTTTTATTGGGGCCAACGTCCTGACTTTC.

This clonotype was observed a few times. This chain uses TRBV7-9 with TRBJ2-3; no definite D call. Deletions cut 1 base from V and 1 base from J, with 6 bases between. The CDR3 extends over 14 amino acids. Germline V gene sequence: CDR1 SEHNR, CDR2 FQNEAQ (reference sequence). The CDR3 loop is CASSLGYGTDTQYF. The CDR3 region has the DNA TGTGCCAGCAGCTTAGGTTACGGCACAGATACGCAGTATTTT.

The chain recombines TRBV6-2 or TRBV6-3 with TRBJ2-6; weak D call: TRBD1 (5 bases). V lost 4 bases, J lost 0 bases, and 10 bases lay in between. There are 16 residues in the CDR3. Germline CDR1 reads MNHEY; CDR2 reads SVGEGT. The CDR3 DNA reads TGTGCCAGCAGTTTCGATCAGGGCTCTGGGGCCAACGTCCTGACTTTC. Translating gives CASSFDQGSGANVLTF.

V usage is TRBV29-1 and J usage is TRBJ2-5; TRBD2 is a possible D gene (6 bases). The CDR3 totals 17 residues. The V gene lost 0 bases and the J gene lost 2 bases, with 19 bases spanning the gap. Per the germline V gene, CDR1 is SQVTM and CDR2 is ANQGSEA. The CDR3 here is CSVEDLRDGGSQETQYF. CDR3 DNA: TGCAGCGTTGAAGATCTTCGGGACGGAGGGAGTCAAGAGACCCAGTACTTC.

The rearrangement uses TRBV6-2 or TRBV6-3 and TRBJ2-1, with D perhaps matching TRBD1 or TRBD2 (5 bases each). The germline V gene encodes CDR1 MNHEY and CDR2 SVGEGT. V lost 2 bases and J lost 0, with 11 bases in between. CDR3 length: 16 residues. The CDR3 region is CASSYEEGSSYNEQFF. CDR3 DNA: TGTGCCAGCAGTTACGAAGAGGGGAGCTCCTACAATGAGCAGTTCTTC.

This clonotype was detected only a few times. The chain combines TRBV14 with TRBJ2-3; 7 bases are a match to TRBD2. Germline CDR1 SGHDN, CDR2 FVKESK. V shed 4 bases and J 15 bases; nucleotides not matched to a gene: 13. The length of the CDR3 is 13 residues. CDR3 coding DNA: TGTGCCAGCAGCCGGACTCTAGCGGACCGTTGCTATTTT. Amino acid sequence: CASSRTLADRCYF.

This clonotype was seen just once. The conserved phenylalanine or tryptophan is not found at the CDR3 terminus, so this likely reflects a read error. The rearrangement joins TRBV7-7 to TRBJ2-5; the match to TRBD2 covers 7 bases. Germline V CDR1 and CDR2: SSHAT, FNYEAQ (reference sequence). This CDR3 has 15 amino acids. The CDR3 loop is CASSPRTVGGETQYL. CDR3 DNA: TGTGCTAGCAGCCCCCGGACTGTGGGGGGGGAGACCCAGTACCTC.

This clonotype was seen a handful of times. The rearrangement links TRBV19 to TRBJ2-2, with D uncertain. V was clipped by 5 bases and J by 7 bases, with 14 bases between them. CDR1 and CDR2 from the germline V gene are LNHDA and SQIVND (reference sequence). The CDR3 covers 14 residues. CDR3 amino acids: CASSAETGIGELFF. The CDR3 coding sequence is TGTGCCAGTAGTGCTGAAACGGGCATCGGGGAGCTGTTTTTT.

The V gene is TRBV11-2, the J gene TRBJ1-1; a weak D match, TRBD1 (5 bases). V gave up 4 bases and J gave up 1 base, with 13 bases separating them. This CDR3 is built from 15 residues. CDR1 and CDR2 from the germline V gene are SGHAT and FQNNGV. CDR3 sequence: CASSSQAGWNTEAFF. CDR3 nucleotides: TGTGCCAGCAGCTCGCAAGCAGGGTGGAACACTGAAGCTTTCTTT.

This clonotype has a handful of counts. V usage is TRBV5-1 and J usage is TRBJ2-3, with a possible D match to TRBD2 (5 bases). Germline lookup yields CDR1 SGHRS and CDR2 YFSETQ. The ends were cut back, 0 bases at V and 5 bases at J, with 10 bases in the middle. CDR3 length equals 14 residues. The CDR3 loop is CASSLVGGGDTQYF. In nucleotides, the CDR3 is TGCGCCAGCAGCTTGGTGGGCGGAGGAGATACGCAGTATTTT.